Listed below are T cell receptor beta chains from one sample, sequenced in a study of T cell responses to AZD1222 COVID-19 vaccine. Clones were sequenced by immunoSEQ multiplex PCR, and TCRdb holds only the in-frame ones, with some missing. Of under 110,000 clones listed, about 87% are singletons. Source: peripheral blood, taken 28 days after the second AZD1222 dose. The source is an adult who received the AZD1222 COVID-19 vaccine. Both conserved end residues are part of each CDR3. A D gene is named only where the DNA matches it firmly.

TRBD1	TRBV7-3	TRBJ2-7	CASSSTGICYEQYF	TGTGCCAGCAGCTCGACAGGGATTTGCTACGAGCAGTACTTC
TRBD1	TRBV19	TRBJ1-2	CASSIMGTSRQGAYGYTF	TGTGCCAGTAGTATAATGGGGACTTCACGACAGGGGGCCTATGGCTACACCTTC
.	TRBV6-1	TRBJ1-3	CASSVLQGTSGNTIYF	TGTGCCAGCAGTGTTCTCCAGGGAACCTCTGGAAACACCATATATTTT
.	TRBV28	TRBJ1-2	CASSASKSGYTF	TGTGCCAGCAGCGCGAGCAAGTCTGGCTACACCTTC
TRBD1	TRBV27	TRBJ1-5	CASSFTMGQWESNQPQHF	TGTGCCAGCAGTTTCACTATGGGACAGTGGGAAAGCAATCAGCCCCAGCATTTT
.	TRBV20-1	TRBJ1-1	CSANRLEAFF	TGCAGTGCGAACCGCCTCGAAGCTTTCTTT
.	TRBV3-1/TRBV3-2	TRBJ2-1	CASSQAGEQFF	TGTGCCAGCAGCCAAGCCGGAGAGCAGTTCTTC
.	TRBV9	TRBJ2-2	CASSVVAENTGELFF	TGTGCCAGCAGCGTAGTGGCAGAGAACACCGGGGAGCTGTTTTTT
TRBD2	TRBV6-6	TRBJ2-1	CASSAPGRALGNEQFF	TGTGCCAGCAGTGCCCCAGGGAGGGCCTTAGGGAATGAGCAGTTCTTC
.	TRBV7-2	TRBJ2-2	CASSLVGGGNTGELFF	TGTGCCAGCAGCTTAGTGGGAGGGGGCAACACCGGGGAGCTGTTTTTT
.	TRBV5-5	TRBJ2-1	CASSLVGPGHEQFF	TGTGCCAGCAGCTTGGTAGGGCCTGGGCATGAGCAGTTCTTC